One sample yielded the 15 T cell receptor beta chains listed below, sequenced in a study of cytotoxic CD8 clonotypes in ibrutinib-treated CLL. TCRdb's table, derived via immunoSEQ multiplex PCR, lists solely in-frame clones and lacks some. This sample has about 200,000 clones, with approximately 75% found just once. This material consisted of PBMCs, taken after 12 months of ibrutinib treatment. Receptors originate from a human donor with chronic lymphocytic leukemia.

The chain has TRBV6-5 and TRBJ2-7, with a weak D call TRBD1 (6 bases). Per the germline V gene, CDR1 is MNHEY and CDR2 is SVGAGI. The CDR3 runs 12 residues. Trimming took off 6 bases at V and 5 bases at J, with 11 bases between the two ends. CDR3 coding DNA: TGTGCCAGCAGACAGGGTGTCAACGAGCAGTACTTC. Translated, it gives CASRQGVNEQYF.

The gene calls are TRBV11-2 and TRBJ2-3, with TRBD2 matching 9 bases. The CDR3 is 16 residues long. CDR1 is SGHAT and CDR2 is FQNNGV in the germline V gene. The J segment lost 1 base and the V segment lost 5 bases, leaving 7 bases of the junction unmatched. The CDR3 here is CASSPRAGGRTDTQYF. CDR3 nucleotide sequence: TGTGCCAGCAGCCCGCGAGCGGGAGGCCGCACAGATACGCAGTATTTT.

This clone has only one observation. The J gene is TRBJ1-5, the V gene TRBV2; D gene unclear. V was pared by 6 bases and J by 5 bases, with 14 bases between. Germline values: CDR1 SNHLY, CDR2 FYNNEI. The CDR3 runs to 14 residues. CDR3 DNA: TGTGCCAGCAGCGGGAGCCCGGTCTATCAGCCCCAGCATTTT. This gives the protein CASSGSPVYQPQHF.

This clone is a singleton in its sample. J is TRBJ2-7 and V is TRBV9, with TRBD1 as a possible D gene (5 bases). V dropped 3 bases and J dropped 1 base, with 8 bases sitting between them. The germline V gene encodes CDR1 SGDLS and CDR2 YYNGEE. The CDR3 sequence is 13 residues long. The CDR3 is CASSGQPSYEQYF. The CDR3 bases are TGTGCCAGCAGCGGACAGCCGTCCTACGAGCAGTACTTC.

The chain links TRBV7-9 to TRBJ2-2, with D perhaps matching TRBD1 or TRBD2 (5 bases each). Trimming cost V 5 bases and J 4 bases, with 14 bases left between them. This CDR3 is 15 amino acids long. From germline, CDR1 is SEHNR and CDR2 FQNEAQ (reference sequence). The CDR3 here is CASSNRGGPTGELFF. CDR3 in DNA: TGTGCCAGCAGCAACCGGGGCGGCCCCACCGGGGAGCTGTTTTTT.

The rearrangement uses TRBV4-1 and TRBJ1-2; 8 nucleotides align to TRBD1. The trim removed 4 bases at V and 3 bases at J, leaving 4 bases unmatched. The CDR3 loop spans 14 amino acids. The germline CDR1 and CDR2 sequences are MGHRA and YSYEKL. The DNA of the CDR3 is TGCGCCAGCAGCCGCCCGGGACAGGACTATGGCTACACCTTC. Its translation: CASSRPGQDYGYTF.

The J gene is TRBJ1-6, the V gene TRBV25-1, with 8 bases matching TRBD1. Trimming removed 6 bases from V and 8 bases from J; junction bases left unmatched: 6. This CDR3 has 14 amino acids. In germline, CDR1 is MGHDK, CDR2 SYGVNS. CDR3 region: CASSQTGAHSPLHF. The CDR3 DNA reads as TGTGCCAGCAGCCAGACAGGGGCCCATTCACCCCTCCACTTT. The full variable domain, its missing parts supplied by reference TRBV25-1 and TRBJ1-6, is EADIYQTPRYLVIGTGKKITLECSQTMGHDKMYWYQQDPGMELHLIHYSYGVNSTEKGDLSSESTVSRIRTEHFPLTLESARPSHTSQYLCASSQTGAHSPLHFGNGTRLTVT.

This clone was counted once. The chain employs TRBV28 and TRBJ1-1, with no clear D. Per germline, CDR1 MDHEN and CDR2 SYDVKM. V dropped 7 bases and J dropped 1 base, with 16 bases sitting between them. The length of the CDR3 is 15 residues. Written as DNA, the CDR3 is TGTGCCAGCATCCTTCGACGATTTTCGAACACTGAAGCTTTCTTT. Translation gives CASILRRFSNTEAFF.

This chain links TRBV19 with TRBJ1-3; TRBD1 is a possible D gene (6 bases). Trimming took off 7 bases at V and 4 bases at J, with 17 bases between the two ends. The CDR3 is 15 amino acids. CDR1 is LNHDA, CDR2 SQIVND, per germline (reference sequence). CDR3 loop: CASTPSGAGGNTIYF. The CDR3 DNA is TGTGCCAGTACCCCATCGGGGGCTGGCGGAAACACCATATATTTT.

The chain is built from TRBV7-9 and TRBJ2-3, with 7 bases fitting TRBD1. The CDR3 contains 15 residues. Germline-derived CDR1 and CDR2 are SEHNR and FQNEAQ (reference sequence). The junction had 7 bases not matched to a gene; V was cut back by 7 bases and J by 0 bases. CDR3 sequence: CASNKGTASTDTQYF. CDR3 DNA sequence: TGTGCCAGCAATAAAGGGACAGCTAGCACAGATACGCAGTATTTT.

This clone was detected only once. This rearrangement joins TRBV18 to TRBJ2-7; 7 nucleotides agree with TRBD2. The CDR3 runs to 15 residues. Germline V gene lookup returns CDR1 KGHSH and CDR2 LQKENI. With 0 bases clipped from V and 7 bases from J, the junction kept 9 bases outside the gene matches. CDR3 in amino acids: CASSPPGTTHLEQYF. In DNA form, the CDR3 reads TGTGCCAGCTCACCACCCGGGACTACCCATTTGGAGCAGTACTTC.

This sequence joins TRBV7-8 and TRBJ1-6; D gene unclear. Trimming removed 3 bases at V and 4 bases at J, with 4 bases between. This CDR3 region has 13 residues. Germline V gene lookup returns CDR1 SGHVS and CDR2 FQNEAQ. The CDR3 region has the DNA TGTGCCAGCAGCTTCCCTTATAATTCACCCCTCCACTTT. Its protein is CASSFPYNSPLHF.

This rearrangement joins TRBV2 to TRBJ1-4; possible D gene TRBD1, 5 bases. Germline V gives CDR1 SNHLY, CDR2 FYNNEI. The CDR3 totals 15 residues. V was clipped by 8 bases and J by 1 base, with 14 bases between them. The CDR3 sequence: CASRFRRGTNEKLFF. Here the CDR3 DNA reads TGTGCCAGCCGTTTTAGGAGGGGAACTAATGAAAAACTGTTTTTT.

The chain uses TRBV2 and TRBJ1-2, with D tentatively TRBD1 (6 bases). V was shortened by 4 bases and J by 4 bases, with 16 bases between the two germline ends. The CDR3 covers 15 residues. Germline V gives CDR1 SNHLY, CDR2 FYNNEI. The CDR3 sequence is CASSGGGRASYGYTF. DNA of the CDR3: TGTGCCAGCAGTGGTGGGGGCAGGGCCTCCTATGGCTACACCTTC.

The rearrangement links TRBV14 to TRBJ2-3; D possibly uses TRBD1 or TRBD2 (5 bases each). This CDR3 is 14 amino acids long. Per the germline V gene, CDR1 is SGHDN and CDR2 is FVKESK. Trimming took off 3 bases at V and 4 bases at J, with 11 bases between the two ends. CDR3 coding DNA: TGTGCCAGCAGCCATCAACGGGGCCCAGATACGCAGTATTTT. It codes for CASSHQRGPDTQYF.